This entry lists 22 T cell receptor beta chains sequenced from one sample in a study of CD8 T cells in Susac syndrome. It was with random hexamers that 0.5 to 1 ug RNA was reverse transcribed. TCRdb analysed the immunoSEQ multiplex PCR reads with MiXCR anew, one entry per CDR3 protein. This table has around 190,000 distinct CDR3 sequences, 85% to 95% appearing once. Sequencing used CD4+ T cells from PBMCs. These receptors were taken from a human donor with Susac syndrome.

The genes are TRBV9 and TRBJ2-2; the match to TRBD1 covers 9 bases. The ends lost 0 bases at V and 2 bases at J; junction bases unmatched: 2. There are 16 residues in the CDR3. The germline V gene encodes CDR1 SGDLS and CDR2 YYNGEE. The CDR3 DNA reads as TGTGCCAGCAGCGTAGGCACAGGGGGCAACACCGGGGAGCTGTTTTTT. Protein product: CASSVGTGGNTGELFF.

The rearrangement links TRBV7-9 to TRBJ2-1, with a possible D match to TRBD2 (6 bases). V was trimmed by 7 bases and J by 4 bases, leaving 20 bases between them. The CDR3 contains 16 residues. The germline V gene encodes CDR1 SEHNR and CDR2 FQNEAQ (reference sequence). Here the CDR3 DNA reads TGTGCCAGCAACTTCGCGGGGCAGGGTGGTTACAATGAGCAGTTCTTC. This codes for CASNFAGQGGYNEQFF.

The chain recombines TRBV5-6 with TRBJ1-2; D unclear. With 4 bases removed from V and 4 bases from J, the gap between germline ends came to 14 bases. This CDR3 contains 14 residues. Looked up from germline, CDR1 is SGHDT and CDR2 is YYEEEE. The CDR3 region has the DNA TGTGCCAGCAGCCCCCAGGCCCTGGGCTATGGCTACACCTTC. Translated, it gives CASSPQALGYGYTF.

The V gene is TRBV10-3, the J gene TRBJ2-5, with D possibly TRBD2 on 6 matching bases. The V end was cut by 5 bases, the J end by 2 bases, with 15 bases between. The CDR3 consists of 15 residues. Germline CDR1 is ENHRY and CDR2 is SYGVKD. The CDR3 sequence is CAISFQGGLQETQYF. CDR3 sequence (DNA): TGTGCCATCAGTTTTCAGGGAGGTTTGCAAGAGACCCAGTACTTC.

The chain is built from TRBV27 and TRBJ1-1, with 8 positions matching TRBD1. Per the germline V gene, CDR1 is MNHEY and CDR2 is SMNVEV (reference sequence). Losses at the gene ends were 5 bases for V and 6 bases for J; bases not matched to a gene: 11. This CDR3 spans 15 amino acids. In DNA form, the CDR3 reads TGTGCCAGCAGTCCCCAACGGACAGGGAGGTCTGAAGCTTTCTTT. Translated: CASSPQRTGRSEAFF.

The chain employs TRBV2 and TRBJ1-5, with TRBD1 as a possible D gene (6 bases). From germline, CDR1 is SNHLY and CDR2 FYNNEI. This CDR3 contains 14 residues. V shed 1 base and J shed 9 bases, with 13 bases lying between them. CDR3 nucleotide sequence: TGTGCCAGCAGTGAAGTGGGGCAAGGGGGGCCCCAGCATTTT. Translated: CASSEVGQGGPQHF.

The rearrangement links TRBV20-1 to TRBJ2-5; 7 bases fit TRBD2. V was pared by 6 bases and J by 2 bases, with 3 bases of the junction left unmatched. The CDR3 consists of 12 residues. Germline V CDR1 and CDR2: DFQATT, SNEGSKA (reference sequence). CDR3 amino acids: CSAWTRQETQYF. Written as DNA, the CDR3 is TGCAGTGCCTGGACTAGACAAGAGACCCAGTACTTC.

This clonotype was recorded only once. The chain has TRBV5-4 and TRBJ2-7; no definite D call. CDR3 length equals 14 residues. Germline V gene sequence: CDR1 SGHNT, CDR2 YYREEE (reference sequence). V was clipped by 0 bases and J by 7 bases, with 14 bases between them. The CDR3 DNA is TGTGCCAGCAGCTTGGACGGAACCCGACTGGAGCAGTACTTC. This codes for CASSLDGTRLEQYF.

The V call is TRBV12-3 or TRBV12-4, the J call TRBJ1-1; D is unresolved. The germline V and J ends were trimmed by 5 bases and 1 base, with 14 bases remaining between them. The CDR3 contains 15 residues. In DNA form, the CDR3 reads TGTGCCAGCAGTCCGTATGGCAGACGGAACACTGAAGCTTTCTTT. It codes for CASSPYGRRNTEAFF.

This clonotype showed up just once. The rearrangement uses TRBV9 and TRBJ2-2; no reliable D call. In germline, CDR1 is SGDLS, CDR2 YYNGEE. This CDR3 comprises 15 residues. Trimming removed 6 bases at V and 0 bases at J, with 12 bases between. The CDR3 protein is CASTGQASNTGELFF. CDR3 coding DNA: TGTGCCAGCACTGGCCAGGCCTCGAACACCGGGGAGCTGTTTTTT.

The chain joins TRBV5-4 to TRBJ1-2; D uncertain. With 4 bases removed from V and 2 bases from J, the gap between germline ends came to 18 bases. Germline-derived CDR1 and CDR2 are SGHNT and YYREEE (reference sequence). The CDR3 runs to 16 residues. The CDR3 loop reads CASSPYQAGSNYGYTF. The CDR3, as DNA: TGTGCCAGCAGCCCCTATCAGGCCGGGAGCAACTATGGCTACACCTTC.

The J gene is TRBJ1-6, the V gene TRBV9, with D tentatively TRBD1 (5 bases). CDR1 is SGDLS and CDR2 is YYNGEE in the germline V gene. Trimming pared 0 bases from V and 10 bases from J, leaving 17 bases between. The CDR3 length is 16 residues. CDR3 sequence: CASSVGGGVTASPLHF. The CDR3, as DNA: TGTGCCAGCAGCGTAGGGGGAGGGGTTACGGCGTCACCCCTCCACTTT.

This chain uses TRBV7-2 with TRBJ2-7, with no clear D. The CDR3 consists of 15 residues. The V gene's germline CDR1 is SGHTA and CDR2 FQGNSA. The V gene lost 5 bases and the J gene lost 2 bases, with 16 bases spanning the gap. The CDR3 sequence: CASSLGLPGPYEQYF. In DNA form, the CDR3 reads TGTGCCAGCAGCCTGGGCCTCCCCGGCCCCTACGAGCAGTACTTC.

V usage is TRBV27 and J usage is TRBJ1-5; D is perhaps TRBD1 (5 bases). The CDR3 has 15 residues. From germline, CDR1 is MNHEY and CDR2 SMNVEV (reference sequence). The V gene lost 2 bases and the J gene lost 6 bases, with 14 bases spanning the gap. The CDR3 DNA sequence: TGTGCCAGCAGTTTACGGGACCGGGATCCTCAGCCCCAGCATTTT. This translates into CASSLRDRDPQPQHF.

The chain combines TRBV12-3 or TRBV12-4 with TRBJ2-7, with 7 bases that match TRBD1. This CDR3 is built from 13 residues. The J segment lost 5 bases and the V segment lost 3 bases, leaving 4 bases of the junction unmatched. CDR3 sequence reads: CASSFDRADEQYF. The CDR3 DNA follows: TGTGCCAGCAGTTTCGACAGGGCCGACGAGCAGTACTTC.

V gene TRBV18 combines with J gene TRBJ1-5; no reliable D call. The germline V gene has CDR1 KGHSH and CDR2 LQKENI. The V end was cut by 3 bases, the J end by 3 bases, with 6 bases between. This CDR3 is 13 amino acids long. The CDR3 coding sequence is TGTGCCAGCTCACCGGACCTCAATCAGCCCCAGCATTTT. Encoded protein: CASSPDLNQPQHF. Filled out from reference TRBV18 and TRBJ1-5, the complete variable domain reads NAGVMQNPRHLVRRRGQEARLRCSPMKGHSHVYWYRQLPEEGLKFMVYLQKENIIDESGMPKERFSAEFPKEGPSILRIQQVVRGDSAAYFCASSPDLNQPQHFGDGTRLSIL.

CDR3 sequence: CASSSGQKYGYTF. DNA of the CDR3: TGTGCCAGCAGCTCTGGCCAGAAGTATGGCTACACCTTC. The chain uses TRBV7-2 and TRBJ1-2; the D is unclear. Germline V gives CDR1 SGHTA, CDR2 FQGNSA. Trimming removed 4 bases from V and 5 bases from J, with 11 bases in between. The CDR3 is 13 residues long.

The gene calls are TRBV7-8 and TRBJ1-2; D call uncertain. The CDR3 consists of 14 residues. Between the trimmed V and J ends, which lost 1 base and 4 bases, there was a span of 10 bases. Germline-derived CDR1 and CDR2 are SGHVS and FQNEAQ. CDR3 DNA: TGTGCCAGCAGCTTAGACGCCGGGAGCTATGGCTACACCTTC. Translation: CASSLDAGSYGYTF.

The rearrangement links TRBV12-3 or TRBV12-4 to TRBJ1-2, with 10 bases identical to TRBD1. V lost 4 bases and J lost 4; bases outside the gene matches: 0. The CDR3 is 13 residues long. The CDR3 nucleotides read TGTGCCAGCAGTTGGACAGGGGGCTATGGCTACACCTTC. Translated, it gives CASSWTGGYGYTF.

The chain links TRBV7-9 to TRBJ1-3; D gene unclear. The CDR3 extends over 10 amino acids. In germline, CDR1 is SEHNR, CDR2 FQNEAQ (reference sequence). V was pared by 3 bases and J by 7 bases, with 1 base between. The CDR3 DNA reads TGTGCCAGCAGCTTGAACACCATATATTTT. Its protein product is CASSLNTIYF.

The chain links TRBV5-1 to TRBJ2-5; D is perhaps TRBD1 (7 bases). CDR1 is SGHRS and CDR2 is YFSETQ in the germline V gene. V was trimmed by 1 base and J by 3 bases, leaving 16 bases between them. The CDR3 totals 16 residues. The chain's CDR3 is CASSLNPGGKKETQYF. CDR3 nucleotides: TGCGCCAGCAGCTTGAACCCAGGGGGGAAAAAAGAGACCCAGTACTTC.

The V call is TRBV2, the J call TRBJ2-2, with D hard to call. Trimming stripped 8 bases from V and 2 bases from J, with 9 bases between. The CDR3 totals 13 residues. CDR1 SNHLY and CDR2 FYNNEI come from the germline V gene. The CDR3 protein is CASRVDNTGELFF. The DNA of the CDR3 is TGTGCCAGCCGGGTGGATAACACCGGGGAGCTGTTTTTT.